This T cell receptor (beta chain) was retrieved from a study of blood T cell repertoires in COVID-19. The overall study: Acute and convalescent COVID-19 samples came from the United States, Italy and Spain. Nucleic acid was either cDNA or gDNA, and it came from T cells, B-cell-depleted T cells, or PBMCs.

The trim removed 3 bases at V and 3 bases at J, leaving 16 bases unmatched. This CDR3 contains 18 residues. Original analysis: Counts of nucleated cells, estimated from reference gene primer amplification, were obtained. Method: immunoSEQ multiplex PCR; TCRdb's copy keeps in-frame clones and lacks some. D and trimming were read from the DNA, whereas the V and J calls and clone size are those reported in that table. The sample has over 400,000 clones; 70% to 90% are singletons. This sequence originates from a human donor in a cohort sampled during active COVID-19. The genes are TRBV23-1 and TRBJ1-2, with 7 bases fitting TRBD1. TRBV23-1 carries the ORF label, with uncertain function. Sequenced input: peripheral blood. The DNA of the CDR3 is TGCGCCAGCAGTCATCCTACTAGGCAGGGGGAAAGACACTATGGCTACACCTTC. The encoded protein is CASSHPTRQGERHYGYTF.